A single sample is the source of the 17 T cell receptor beta chains below, sequenced in a study of T cells in women clearing cervical HPV infection. Generated by immunoSEQ multiplex PCR, the TCRdb table keeps only in-frame clones and is missing some. The repertoire table contains around 37,000 clones. Sequencing input: blood buffy coat. The origin of the receptors is a woman between 18 and 70 years old with a cervical HPV16 infection that either progressed to CIN3+ or cleared (not recorded which).

For this clone: The CDR3 end lies 3 residues beyond the end of the read and is filled in from the germline J gene. The rearrangement uses TRBV2 and TRBJ2-1; 8 nucleotides match TRBD2. This CDR3 region has 15 residues. The V and J ends lost 3 bases and 1 base, in that order; junction bases with no gene match: 2. The V gene's germline CDR1 is SNHLY and CDR2 FYNNEI. The CDR3 protein is CASSETSESYNEQFF. Partial CDR3 DNA: TGTGCCAGCAGTGAGACTAGCGAATCCTACAATGAG.

About this clone itself: Sequencing ends 3 residues short of the CDR3 end; the germline J gene provides the rest. This chain uses TRBV20-1 with TRBJ1-1; TRBD1 matches 10 bases. In germline, CDR1 is DFQATT, CDR2 SNEGSKA (reference sequence). V shed 5 bases and J 3 bases; nucleotides not matched to a gene: 3. This CDR3 spans 13 amino acids. The sequenced part of the CDR3 DNA is TGCAGTGCTGACAGGGGGCGCGACACTGAA. Protein sequence: CSADRGRDTE. The full CDR3 protein is CSADRGRDTEAFF.

Notes on this clone: The read ends 3 residues shy of where the CDR3 ends; the end is completed using the germline J gene. The rearrangement links TRBV5-1 to TRBJ2-2, with D perhaps matching TRBD2 (6 bases). V lost 2 bases, J lost 1 base, and 9 bases lay in between. Germline CDR1 is SGHRS and CDR2 is YFSETQ. The CDR3 is 15 residues long. This CDR3 is CASSLGRENTGELFF. CDR3 DNA (partial): TGCGCCAGCAGCTTAGGGCGGGAGAACACCGGGGAG.

About this clone itself: From the germline J gene comes the end of the CDR3, since the read stops 3 residues before it. V is TRBV19 and J is TRBJ1-2; D remains ambiguous. This CDR3 is 15 amino acids long. CDR1 and CDR2 (germline): LNHDA, SQIVND (reference sequence). The CDR3 sequence: CASSQTSGTYNDYTF. The DNA read from the CDR3 is TGTGCCAGTAGCCAGACTAGCGGTACCTACAATGAC. The variable domain in full, completed from reference TRBV19 and TRBJ1-2, reads DGGITQSPKYLFRKEGQNVTLSCEQNLNHDAMYWYRQDPGQGLRLIYYSQIVNDFQKGDIAEGYSVSREKKESFPLTVTSAQKNPTAFYLCASSQTSGTYNDYTFGSGTRLTVV.

As concerns this clone: Read sequence stops 3 residues before the CDR3 end, and the germline J gene provides the missing end. V usage is TRBV4-2 and J usage is TRBJ2-7; 8 nucleotides align to TRBD1. V lost 7 bases to trimming and J lost 5 bases; unmatched junction nucleotides: 16. The CDR3 consists of 16 residues. Germline V gene lookup returns CDR1 LGHNA and CDR2 YNFKEQ. Incomplete CDR3 DNA: TGTGCCAGCACCCGGAGTCAGGGGGCGGAGTGGGACGAG. It codes for CASTRSQGAEWDE. The complete CDR3 sequence is CASTRSQGAEWDEQYF.

Of note for this clone: The read finishes 3 residues shy of the CDR3 end, and the germline J gene is used to complete it. The rearrangement joins TRBV19 to TRBJ2-5; no firm D call. CDR1 is LNHDA and CDR2 is SQIVND in the germline V gene (reference sequence). The germline V and J ends were trimmed by 0 bases and 7 bases, with 9 bases remaining between them. This CDR3 spans 13 amino acids. CDR3 region: CASSIDWSGTQYF. CDR3 bases read: TGTGCCAGTAGTATAGATTGGTCGGGGACC.

With regard to this clone: One end of the junction varies from germline; a read error may be responsible. The read ends 3 residues early relative to the CDR3; the germline J gene fills the gap. In the same sample, other DNA sequences code for this CDR3. This sequence joins TRBV19 and TRBJ1-3; TRBD1 matches 7 bases. The CDR3 length is 15 residues. Germline CDR1 and CDR2: LNHDA and SQIVND (reference sequence). The CDR3 sequence is CASSPGDSSGNTIYF. Incomplete CDR3 DNA: TGTGCCAGTAGTCCGGGGGACAGTTCTGGAAACACG.

Points on this clone: The CDR3 end lies 3 residues beyond the end of the read and is filled in from the germline J gene. V gene TRBV20-1 combines with J gene TRBJ2-1; possibly TRBD2 for D (6 bases). Trimming left V 0 bases short and J 9 bases short, with 12 bases between. Per germline, CDR1 DFQATT and CDR2 SNEGSKA (reference sequence). There are 13 residues in the CDR3. This CDR3 is CSARDPLASEQFF. CDR3 DNA, as far as it was read: TGCAGTGCTAGAGATCCCCTAGCGTCTGAG.

A remark on this clone: The CDR3 is cut off 3 residues early in the read; its end comes from the germline J gene. The J gene is TRBJ1-2, the V gene TRBV18; a weak D match, TRBD1 (6 bases). This CDR3 region has 13 residues. Germline CDR1 reads KGHSH; CDR2 reads LQKENI. V was trimmed by 4 bases and J by 5 bases, leaving 11 bases between them. Here the CDR3 reads CASSQDSPYGYTF. The part of the CDR3 DNA that was read is TGTGCCAGCTCACAGGACAGTCCATATGGC.

About this clone: The missing CDR3 end, 3 residues past where the read stops, is filled in from the germline J gene. The same CDR3 arises from other DNA sequences in this sample as well. This chain links TRBV18 with TRBJ2-3; 9 nucleotides agree with TRBD1. This CDR3 comprises 17 residues. Germline-derived CDR1 and CDR2 are KGHSH and LQKENI. CDR3: CASSPPHGQGRGETQYF. The CDR3 DNA, read in part, is TGTGCCAGCTCCCCCCCTCACGGACAGGGGAGAGGAGAGACG. Filled out from reference TRBV18 and TRBJ2-3, the complete variable domain reads NAGVMQNPRHLVRRRGQEARLRCSPMKGHSHVYWYRQLPEEGLKFMVYLQKENIIDESGMPKERFSAEFPKEGPSILRIQQVVRGDSAAYFCASSPPHGQGRGETQYFGPGTRLTVL.

Notes on this clone: The read ends 3 residues shy of where the CDR3 ends; the end is completed using the germline J gene. This chain links TRBV6-1 with TRBJ2-1; 11 bases map to TRBD2. V shed 4 bases and J 7 bases; nucleotides not matched to a gene: 6. Germline CDR1 and CDR2: MNHNS and SASEGT. This CDR3 has 15 residues. The chain's CDR3 is CASSATSGEGNEQFF. The sequenced part of the CDR3 DNA is TGTGCCAGCAGTGCGACTAGCGGGGAGGGGAATGAG.

On this clone itself: Read coverage stops 3 residues before the CDR3 terminus; the germline J gene supplies the remainder. The V call is TRBV19, the J call TRBJ2-1, with 8 bases identical to TRBD1. Per germline, CDR1 LNHDA and CDR2 SQIVND (reference sequence). This CDR3 region has 14 residues. V lost 3 bases, J lost 5 bases, and 3 bases stayed unmatched. The CDR3 region is CASSIDRGNNEQFF. The CDR3 bases that were read are TGTGCCAGTAGTATCGACAGGGGTAACAATGAG.

As to this clone: The read terminates 3 residues before the CDR3 end, so the remaining end is supplied by the germline J gene. The rearrangement uses TRBV6-1 and TRBJ1-1, with no clear D. Germline CDR1 MNHNS, CDR2 SASEGT. The CDR3 spans 12 residues. The part of the CDR3 DNA that was read is TGTGCCAGCAGTGCCCAGCGGAGGGTA. Its translation: CASSAQRRV. In full, the CDR3 is CASSAQRRVAFF.

In the case of this clone: The read ends 3 residues before the CDR3 terminus; that terminus is restored from the germline J gene. The same CDR3 also results from other DNA sequences found in this sample. This sequence joins TRBV5-1 and TRBJ1-1; 7 bases match TRBD1. The germline gives CDR1 SGHRS, CDR2 YFSETQ. This CDR3 is built from 15 residues. CDR3 DNA (partial): TGCGCCAGCAGCTTCTTGGGCCAGGGGGGAGAGACA. Its translation: CASSFLGQGGET. In full, the CDR3 reads CASSFLGQGGETAFF. Using reference TRBV5-1 and TRBJ1-1 for the parts outside the CDR3, the full variable domain is KAGVTQTPRYLIKTRGQQVTLSCSPISGHRSVSWYQQTPGQGLQFLFEYFSETQRNKGNFPGRFSGRQFSNSRSEMNVSTLELGDSALYLCASSFLGQGGETAFFGQGTRLTVV.

Of note for this clone: Read data end 3 residues before the CDR3 end; the end is taken from the germline J gene. This rearrangement joins TRBV2 to TRBJ1-2, with D tentatively TRBD1 (6 bases). V was clipped by 5 bases and J by 6 bases, with 16 bases between them. The CDR3 sequence is 14 residues long. The germline CDR1 and CDR2 sequences are SNHLY and FYNNEI. The part of the CDR3 DNA that was read is TGTGCCAGCAGTCCGACAGGAGCACGGAATGGC. Protein product: CASSPTGARNG. The full-length CDR3 reads as CASSPTGARNGYTF.

With respect to this clone: The CDR3 goes on 3 residues after the read ends, and that part is filled in from the germline J gene. J is TRBJ2-7 and V is TRBV4-1; TRBD2 aligns across 9 bases. CDR3 size: 18 residues. The V gene's germline CDR1 is MGHRA and CDR2 YSYEKL. V lost 0 bases and J lost 5; bases outside the gene matches: 14. The CDR3 sequence: CASSQDRGLAGRGDEQYF. The CDR3 DNA, read in part, is TGCGCCAGCAGCCAAGATCGGGGCCTAGCGGGGAGGGGTGACGAG.

The sequenced CDR3 bases are TGTGCCAGCAGCCTGGCCGGGACAGGGGGCTTTAATGAG. Translating gives CASSLAGTGGFNE. The complete CDR3 reads CASSLAGTGGFNEQFF. The chain carries TRBV7-6 and TRBJ2-1; 12 positions match TRBD1. The read is 3 residues too short to cover the CDR3 end, so that end is filled in from the germline J gene. The CDR3 loop spans 16 amino acids. The germline V gene has CDR1 SGHVS and CDR2 FNYEAQ. V shed 5 bases and J 7 bases; nucleotides not matched to a gene: 9.